Sequencing of this TCR beta chain was carried out in a study of OX40 agonist ivuxolimab in advanced cancers. Study details: Partial responses were recorded for three patients, including one with hepatocellular carcinoma and two with cutaneous melanoma.

This CDR3 spans 12 amino acids. CDR1 is SNHLY and CDR2 is FYNNEI in the germline V gene. V shed 6 bases and J shed 0 bases, with 5 bases lying between them. Produced via immunoSEQ multiplex PCR; TCRdb's table is partial and in-frame only. This table holds about 98,000 clones, 70% to 90% found once. This chain links TRBV2 with TRBJ2-5; no reliable D call. This clonotype was obtained from an adult with an advanced solid tumor such as melanoma, head and neck, liver or kidney cancer. Sequenced here: CD4+ or CD8+ T cells sorted from blood, sampled in a trial of the OX40 agonist ivuxolimab. This chain's CDR3 is CASRDDQETQYF. CDR3 coding DNA: TGTGCCAGCAGAGACGACCAAGAGACCCAGTACTTC.